Listed below are T cell receptor beta chains from one sample, sequenced in a study of T cell responses to AZD1222 COVID-19 vaccine. TCRdb's copy holds only in-frame clones and misses some; the assay was immunoSEQ multiplex PCR. The data show more than 95,000 clones, 75% to 90% seen once. This specimen was peripheral blood, taken on day 0 of AZD1222 vaccination. The receptors here all came from an adult in good health. Each CDR3 is given with its conserved first and last residue. A D gene is named only where the DNA matches it firmly. Clone sizes are given selectively: once, few, many, or a class where the clone is expanded.

J: TRBJ1-4
V: TRBV25-1
size: NA
D: TRBD1
DNA: TGTGCCAGCAGCCGAGGACAGGACAATGAAAAACTGTTTTTT
CDR3: CASSRGQDNEKLFF

J: TRBJ1-5
V: TRBV20-1
size: NA
D: NA
DNA: TGCAGTGCTAGTGAAGGGGATCAGCCCCAGCATTTT
CDR3: CSASEGDQPQHF

J: TRBJ1-1
V: TRBV14
size: NA
D: NA
DNA: TGTGCCAGCAGCCAAGAAGGTAAGACTGAAGCTTTCTTT
CDR3: CASSQEGKTEAFF

J: TRBJ1-5
V: TRBV7-8
size: NA
D: NA
DNA: TGTGCCAGCAGCTGGATACTAGACCAGCCCCAGCATTTT
CDR3: CASSWILDQPQHF

J: TRBJ2-5
V: TRBV28
size: NA
D: TRBD2
DNA: TGTGCCAGCAGCTCGGGGGGCCAAGAGACCCAGTACTTC
CDR3: CASSSGGQETQYF

J: TRBJ1-4
V: TRBV5-1
size: NA
D: NA
DNA: TGCGCCAGCAGCTTGGGGCTACAGGGAAGACCCACAACTAATGAAAAACTGTTTTTT
CDR3: CASSLGLQGRPTTNEKLFF

J: TRBJ1-4
V: TRBV15
size: NA
D: NA
DNA: TGTGCCACCAGTTTACCCTGGGGTAATGAAAAACTGTTTTTT
CDR3: CATSLPWGNEKLFF

J: TRBJ1-5
V: TRBV6-2/TRBV6-3
size: NA
D: NA
DNA: TGTGCCAGCAGTTACAAAGGTCTAGGGGTGACGGAAAATCAGCCCCAGCATTTT
CDR3: CASSYKGLGVTENQPQHF

J: TRBJ1-4
V: TRBV29-1
size: NA
D: NA
DNA: TGCAGCGTTCGACAGCTCACTAATGAAAAACTGTTTTTT
CDR3: CSVRQLTNEKLFF

J: TRBJ2-5
V: TRBV3-1/TRBV3-2
size: NA
D: NA
DNA: TGTGCCAGCAGCCAAGATCCAGGCCAGATGTTCCAAGAGACCCAGTACTTC
CDR3: CASSQDPGQMFQETQYF

J: TRBJ2-5
V: TRBV18
size: NA
D: NA
DNA: TGTGCCAGCTCGCCCCTGCGCTCACAAGAGACCCAGTACTTC
CDR3: CASSPLRSQETQYF

J: TRBJ2-7
V: TRBV28
size: NA
D: NA
DNA: TGTGCCAGCAGTTTATTTAACAGACAGCAGTACTTC
CDR3: CASSLFNRQQYF

J: TRBJ2-1
V: TRBV30
size: NA
D: NA
DNA: TGTGCCTGGAGTGTGACCCTGGGTGGGGGGCCCTACATCTACAATGAGCAGTTCTTC
CDR3: CAWSVTLGGGPYIYNEQFF

J: TRBJ2-1
V: TRBV29-1
size: NA
D: TRBD2
DNA: TGCAGCGTTGTACGGCTAGCGGGAGGCAATGAGCAGTTCTTC
CDR3: CSVVRLAGGNEQFF

J: TRBJ1-3
V: TRBV30
size: NA
D: NA
DNA: TGTGCCTGGAGATCTGGTGCTGGAAACACCATATATTTT
CDR3: CAWRSGAGNTIYF

J: TRBJ2-1
V: TRBV19
size: NA
D: TRBD2
DNA: TGTGCCAGTAGAGAGCCGGGACTAGCGGGAGTGAATGAGCAGTTCTTC
CDR3: CASREPGLAGVNEQFF

J: TRBJ2-1
V: TRBV9
size: NA
D: TRBD2
DNA: TGTGCCAGCAGCGTAGGCCAAGCGGGAGCCTACAATGAGCAGTTCTTC
CDR3: CASSVGQAGAYNEQFF

J: TRBJ1-6
V: TRBV7-6
size: NA
D: NA
DNA: TGTGCCAGCAGCTTACTGCAGGGGCCCCTCTCCTATAATTCACCCCTCCACTTT
CDR3: CASSLLQGPLSYNSPLHF

J: TRBJ2-1
V: TRBV3-1/TRBV3-2
size: once
D: NA
DNA: TGTGCCAGCAGCCAACGGGGGAATGGGCACAATGAGCAGTTCTTC
CDR3: CASSQRGNGHNEQFF

J: TRBJ2-7
V: TRBV27
size: NA
D: TRBD2
DNA: TGTGCCAGCAGTCTCCGGGGGGGCCTTAACGAGCAGTACTTC
CDR3: CASSLRGGLNEQYF

J: TRBJ1-2
V: TRBV14
size: NA
D: NA
DNA: TGTGCCAGCAGCCAAGGTGGCCGCGGGACGGGCGGCTACACCTTC
CDR3: CASSQGGRGTGGYTF

J: TRBJ1-5
V: TRBV19
size: few
D: NA
DNA: TGTGCCAGTAGTACCAGAAATCAGCCCCAGCATTTT
CDR3: CASSTRNQPQHF

J: TRBJ1-6
V: TRBV4-3
size: NA
D: NA
DNA: TGCGCCAGCAGCCAAGTCGAGACAGGCTATAATTCACCCCTCCACTTT
CDR3: CASSQVETGYNSPLHF

J: TRBJ2-7
V: TRBV27
size: NA
D: TRBD2
DNA: TGTGCCAGCAGTTTCGGCAGCGGGGGTCCCTACGAGCAGTACTTC
CDR3: CASSFGSGGPYEQYF